The 30 T cell receptor beta chains listed next were all sequenced from one sample in a study of T cells in Graves' hyperthyroidism and ophthalmopathy. The source material, RNA transcripts, was used to amplify TCR beta CDR3 regions. Using the HTBI primer set, a first-round RT-PCR was run on the TCR CDR3. TCRdb independently ran MiXCR on the multiplex PCR reads; one entry per CDR3 protein. In the table there are some 370,000 distinct CDR3 sequences, about a sixth of which are singletons. The sample taken for sequencing was blood. All receptors derive from a woman younger than 45 with Graves' hyperthyroidism that later progressed to Graves' ophthalmopathy.

This clonotype has just a few counts. V usage is TRBV3-1 and J usage is TRBJ2-3; tentative D call: TRBD1 (5 bases). Trimming stripped 4 bases from V and 1 base from J, with 12 bases between. Germline loops: CDR1 LGHDT, CDR2 YNNKEL (reference sequence). The CDR3 contains 15 residues. The DNA for the CDR3 is TGTGCCAGCAGCCGTCCGGACACTGGCACAGATACGCAGTATTTT. It codes for CASSRPDTGTDTQYF.

This clonotype showed up just a few times. The chain combines TRBV19 with TRBJ2-5, with D hard to call. This CDR3 comprises 16 residues. CDR1 LNHDA and CDR2 SQIVND come from the germline V gene (reference sequence). V gave up 3 bases and J gave up 2 bases, with 16 bases separating them. The DNA for the CDR3 is TGTGCCAGTAGTATCGGGTTCGAGTGGGGACAAGAGACCCAGTACTTC. Amino acid sequence: CASSIGFEWGQETQYF.

This clonotype came up many times. The V and J genes are TRBV27 and TRBJ2-3, with D hard to call. Trimming took off 6 bases at V and 1 base at J, with 8 bases between the two ends. Germline lookup yields CDR1 MNHEY and CDR2 SMNVEV (reference sequence). The CDR3 has 13 residues. CDR3 DNA sequence: TGTGCCAGCAGCTTACTCGGCACAGATACGCAGTATTTT. Its translation is CASSLLGTDTQYF.

CDR3 DNA: TGTGCCAGCAGTTACTCGGGTCCCGGGGGCAGCAATCAGCCCCAGCATTTT. Translating gives CASSYSGPGGSNQPQHF. This chain links TRBV6-6 with TRBJ1-5; weak D call: TRBD1 (6 bases). V was clipped by 0 bases and J by 1 base, with 13 bases between them. Germline assignment: CDR1 MNHNY and CDR2 SVGAGI (reference sequence). This CDR3 is built from 17 residues.

J is TRBJ2-2 and V is TRBV19; perhaps TRBD1 as D (5 bases). The CDR3 loop spans 16 amino acids. Germline V gives CDR1 LNHDA, CDR2 SQIVND (reference sequence). Trimming took 0 bases from V and 0 from J, leaving 8 bases between them. CDR3 nucleotides: TGTGCCAGTAGTATAGAAGGGGCCACGAACACCGGGGAGCTGTTTTTT. It codes for CASSIEGATNTGELFF. The full variable domain, rest sourced from reference TRBV19 and TRBJ2-2, is DGGITQSPKYLFRKEGQNVTLSCEQNLNHDAMYWYRQDPGQGLRLIYYSQIVNDFQKGDIAEGYSVSREKKESFPLTVTSAQKNPTAFYLCASSIEGATNTGELFFGEGSRLTVL.

The genes are TRBV12-3 or TRBV12-4 and TRBJ2-1; 12 nucleotides line up with TRBD2. Losses at the gene ends were 6 bases for V and 5 bases for J; bases not matched to a gene: 11. The CDR3 runs to 17 residues. The CDR3 coding sequence is TGTGCCAGCAGCAGAAACCTAGCGGGAGGGCCGGACAATGAGCAGTTCTTC. Protein sequence: CASSRNLAGGPDNEQFF.

The chain uses TRBV19 and TRBJ2-7; tentative D call: TRBD2 (6 bases). This CDR3 is built from 14 residues. Deletions cut 7 bases from V and 1 base from J, with 14 bases between. Germline CDR1 and CDR2: LNHDA and SQIVND (reference sequence). The CDR3 coding sequence is TGTGCCAGTAATAAGGGTCGGGGGTCCTACGAGCAGTACTTC. This gives the protein CASNKGRGSYEQYF.

On this clonotype: This may come from a read error, since a much larger clone is one base off. The genes are TRBV5-1 and TRBJ1-1; possibly TRBD1 for D (6 bases). Germline CDR1 is SGHRS and CDR2 is YFSETQ. This CDR3 has 14 amino acids. The CDR3 nucleotides are TGCGTCAGCAGCTTTGGAACAGGGCGGACTGAAGCTTTCTTT. Amino acids: CVSSFGTGRTEAFF.

This clonotype was counted many times. The genes are TRBV28 and TRBJ1-1, with 9 bases fitting TRBD1. Germline CDR1 and CDR2: MDHEN and SYDVKM. The CDR3 has 15 amino acids. V gave up 4 bases and J gave up 6 bases; unmatched junction bases: 9. As DNA, the CDR3 is TGTGCCAGCAGTTCAACCGGGACAGGGTTACCTGAAGCTTTCTTT. It yields the protein CASSSTGTGLPEAFF.

This clonotype showed up many times. The J gene is TRBJ1-1, the V gene TRBV30; a possible D gene is TRBD1 (5 bases). V dropped 3 bases and J dropped 5 bases, with 7 bases sitting between them. This CDR3 region has 11 residues. The germline gives CDR1 GTSNPN, CDR2 SVGIG (reference sequence). The CDR3 loop reads CAWRRGTEAFF. CDR3 DNA sequence: TGTGCCTGGAGGAGGGGTACTGAAGCTTTCTTT.

This clonotype was seen many times. This rearrangement joins TRBV3-1 to TRBJ2-3; D not certain. Per germline, CDR1 LGHDT and CDR2 YNNKEL (reference sequence). There are 15 residues in the CDR3. Between the trimmed V and J ends, which lost 4 bases and 0 bases, there was a span of 11 bases. CDR3 DNA sequence: TGTGCCAGCAGCCTTTACACCACTAGCACAGATACGCAGTATTTT. The encoded protein is CASSLYTTSTDTQYF.

This clonotype was found many times. The chain recombines TRBV28 with TRBJ2-7; 7 nucleotides align to TRBD1. The CDR3 extends over 15 amino acids. Germline lookup yields CDR1 MDHEN and CDR2 SYDVKM. Unmatched junction bases numbered 12, after V lost 3 bases and J lost 7 bases. CDR3 loop: CASSFRRTGSWEQYF. The DNA of the CDR3 is TGTGCCAGCAGTTTTCGCAGGACAGGCAGTTGGGAGCAGTACTTC.

This clonotype was detected many times. The chain links TRBV6-1 to TRBJ1-1; TRBD1 aligns across 8 bases. Trimming removed 8 bases from V and 6 bases from J; junction bases left unmatched: 17. Germline CDR1 and CDR2: MNHNS and SASEGT. The CDR3 runs to 16 residues. The DNA for the CDR3 is TGTGCCAGCTTTCAGTCAGGGGGCGGAAATTATGCTGAAGCTTTCTTT. Translating gives CASFQSGGGNYAEAFF.

This rearrangement joins TRBV6-1 to TRBJ2-5, with 8 bases aligning to TRBD2. The CDR3 length is 16 residues. From germline, CDR1 is MNHNS and CDR2 SASEGT. V lost 6 bases to trimming and J lost 5 bases; unmatched junction nucleotides: 14. The CDR3 loop reads CASSPLAGLRAETQYF. CDR3 nucleotide sequence: TGTGCCAGCAGCCCTCTAGCGGGCCTCCGGGCGGAGACCCAGTACTTC.

The rearrangement uses TRBV2 and TRBJ2-3; 9 nucleotides align to TRBD2. This CDR3 has 15 amino acids. CDR1 and CDR2 from the germline V gene are SNHLY and FYNNEI. V gave up 3 bases and J gave up 2 bases; unmatched junction bases: 3. CDR3: CASSDLAGITDTQYF. The CDR3 DNA reads TGTGCCAGCAGTGATCTAGCGGGGATCACAGATACGCAGTATTTT.

This clonotype occurred many times. This CDR3 reads CASSPKPGLGMETQYF. Here the CDR3 DNA reads TGTGCCAGCAGTCCGAAACCGGGACTAGGGATGGAGACCCAGTACTTC. The rearrangement joins TRBV27 to TRBJ2-5; 8 bases align to TRBD2. The CDR3 sequence is 16 residues long. Germline loops: CDR1 MNHEY, CDR2 SMNVEV (reference sequence). The ends lost 5 bases at V and 5 bases at J; junction bases unmatched: 13.

This clonotype was detected ten times or more. The chain combines TRBV27 with TRBJ1-1; D unresolved. CDR1 is MNHEY, CDR2 SMNVEV, per germline (reference sequence). V was shortened by 4 bases and J by 8 bases, with 11 bases between the two germline ends. CDR3 length: 12 residues. This chain's CDR3 is CASSSPGDEAFF. The CDR3 nucleotides are TGTGCCAGCAGTTCCCCCGGCGACGAAGCTTTCTTT.

The gene calls are TRBV15 and TRBJ2-1, with no clear D. Germline CDR1 and CDR2: LNHNV and YYDKDF (reference sequence). V was pared by 1 base and J by 0 bases, with 7 bases between. The CDR3 spans 15 residues. CDR3 sequence reads: CATSRARSSYNEQFF. The CDR3 bases are TGTGCCACCAGCAGAGCCCGGAGCTCCTACAATGAGCAGTTCTTC.

The sample holds many counts of this clonotype. The V and J genes are TRBV27 and TRBJ2-7, with 7 nucleotides matching TRBD2. This CDR3 contains 18 residues. The junction had 18 bases not matched to a gene; V was cut back by 5 bases and J by 2 bases. Germline assignment: CDR1 MNHEY and CDR2 SMNVEV (reference sequence). Written as DNA, the CDR3 is TGTGCCAGCAGTACCCCGGGGGGTGGGGGAGAAACCCCCTACGAGCAGTACTTC. The encoded protein is CASSTPGGGGETPYEQYF.

This clonotype was picked up many times. V gene TRBV2 combines with J gene TRBJ2-5, with 14 nucleotides matching TRBD2. From germline, CDR1 is SNHLY and CDR2 FYNNEI. The CDR3 runs 15 residues. V shed 6 bases, J shed 6 bases, and the junction held 6 bases outside the gene matches. CDR3 residues: CASSRGLAGEKTQYF. The DNA of the CDR3 is TGTGCCAGCAGCCGGGGACTAGCGGGAGAAAAGACCCAGTACTTC.

This chain uses TRBV7-9 with TRBJ1-4, with 7 bases lining up with TRBD1. The CDR3 length is 16 residues. Trimming took 2 bases from V and 3 from J; bases not matched to a gene: 6. Germline lookup yields CDR1 SEHNR and CDR2 FQNEAQ (reference sequence). CDR3 sequence reads: CASSLNTGAANEKLFF. The DNA of the CDR3 is TGTGCCAGCAGCTTAAACACAGGGGCGGCTAATGAAAAACTGTTTTTT.

This rearrangement joins TRBV28 to TRBJ2-4; perhaps TRBD1 as D (6 bases). This CDR3 is 19 amino acids long. The germline gives CDR1 MDHEN, CDR2 SYDVKM. Trimming took 6 bases from V and 1 from J, leaving 25 bases between them. CDR3 sequence reads: CASRRNRVGITSAKNIQYF. The CDR3 nucleotides read TGTGCCAGCAGACGCAACAGGGTTGGGATCACTAGTGCCAAAAACATTCAGTACTTC.

This clonotype was picked up many times. The genes are TRBV2 and TRBJ1-6; weak D call: TRBD1 (6 bases). CDR1 and CDR2 from the germline V gene are SNHLY and FYNNEI. The CDR3 sequence is 15 residues long. Between the trimmed V and J ends, which lost 7 bases and 4 bases, there was a span of 14 bases. The CDR3 sequence: CASNPTGNYNSPLHF. As DNA, the CDR3 is TGTGCCAGCAATCCTACAGGGAATTATAATTCACCCCTCCACTTT.

This clonotype was observed at least ten times. The V and J genes are TRBV11-2 and TRBJ2-5, with TRBD2 matching over 8 bases. Germline lookup yields CDR1 SGHAT and CDR2 FQNNGV. V was clipped by 9 bases and J by 4 bases; unmatched bases: 13. The CDR3 spans 15 residues. This CDR3 is CASSLGSGRSETQYF. CDR3 in DNA: TGTGCCAGTAGCCTGGGGAGCGGGAGATCAGAGACCCAGTACTTC.

Ten or more counts support this clonotype. The J gene is TRBJ2-5, the V gene TRBV18; no clear D. The CDR3 length is 14 residues. Trimming shortened V by 2 bases and J by 4 bases, and 11 bases separated the two germline ends. The germline V gene has CDR1 KGHSH and CDR2 LQKENI. CDR3 sequence (DNA): TGTGCCAGCTCACCATCCGCCAGAGGAGAGACCCAGTACTTC. It codes for CASSPSARGETQYF.

This clonotype has a handful of counts. This chain joins TRBV7-8 and TRBJ2-2; the match to TRBD2 covers 10 bases. Germline trimming cut 1 base from V and 3 bases from J; bases unmatched to any gene: 2. The CDR3 has 16 residues. Germline CDR1 and CDR2: SGHVS and FQNEAQ. The CDR3 bases are TGTGCCAGCAGCTTAGTAGCGGGAGGTGACACCGGGGAGCTGTTTTTT. Protein: CASSLVAGGDTGELFF.

As for this clonotype: At one boundary the junction diverges from the germline segment, which might be a read error. The chain employs TRBV3-1 and TRBJ2-2, with 8 bases aligning to TRBD1. From germline, CDR1 is LGHDT and CDR2 YNNKEL (reference sequence). CDR3 length: 15 residues. CDR3 bases: TGTGCCAGCAGCCAAGCCAAGACAGGGGCCGGGGAGCGGTTTTTT. Translating gives CASSQAKTGAGERFF. The entire variable domain, with the rest obtained from reference TRBV3-1 and TRBJ2-2, is as follows: DTAVSQTPKYLVTQMGNDKSIKCEQNLGHDTMYWYKQDSKKFLKIMFSYNNKELIINETVPNRFSPKSPDKAHLNLHINSLELGDSAVYFCASSQAKTGAGERFFGEGSRLTVL.

At least ten counts were recorded for this clonotype. The V gene is TRBV10-3, the J gene TRBJ2-5; D unresolved. The CDR3 covers 13 residues. V was trimmed by 3 bases and J by 4 bases, leaving 9 bases between them. Germline values: CDR1 ENHRY, CDR2 SYGVKD. CDR3 DNA: TGTGCCATCAGTGATCCAGAGCTAGAGACCCAGTACTTC. It codes for CAISDPELETQYF.

This clonotype was seen only once. With a much larger clone just one base away, this may be a read error. DNA of the CDR3: TGTGCCATCAGTGAGTCGGGTCAGGGGCCGAACGATGAGCAGTTCTTC. This translates into CAISESGQGPNDEQFF. The chain has TRBV10-3 and TRBJ2-1, with D possibly matching TRBD1 (6 bases). Germline V CDR1 and CDR2: ENHRY, SYGVKD. Trimming removed 0 bases at V and 8 bases at J, with 17 bases between. The CDR3 covers 16 residues.

The chain is built from TRBV27 and TRBJ2-2; TRBD2 matches 8 bases. Germline assignment: CDR1 MNHEY and CDR2 SMNVEV (reference sequence). The J segment lost 6 bases and the V segment lost 7 bases, leaving 16 bases of the junction unmatched. The CDR3 sequence is 17 residues long. The chain's CDR3 is CASKPLTPGGRPGELFF. CDR3 nucleotides: TGTGCCAGCAAACCCCTTACTCCGGGAGGGCGACCCGGGGAGCTGTTTTTT.